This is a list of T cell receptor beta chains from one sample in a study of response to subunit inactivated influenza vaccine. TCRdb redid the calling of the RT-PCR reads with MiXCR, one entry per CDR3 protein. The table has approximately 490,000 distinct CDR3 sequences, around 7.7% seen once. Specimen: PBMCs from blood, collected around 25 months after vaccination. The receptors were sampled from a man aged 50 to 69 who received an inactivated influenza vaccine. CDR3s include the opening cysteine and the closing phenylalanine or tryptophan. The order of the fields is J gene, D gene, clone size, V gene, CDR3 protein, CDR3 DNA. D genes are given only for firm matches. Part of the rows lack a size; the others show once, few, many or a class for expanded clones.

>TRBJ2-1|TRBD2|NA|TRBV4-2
CASSQGGLAVNEQFF
TGTGCCAGCAGCCAAGGGGGACTAGCGGTCAATGAGCAGTTCTTC
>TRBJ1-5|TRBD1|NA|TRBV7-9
CASSPTGSNQPQHF
TGTGCCAGCAGCCCGACAGGGAGCAATCAGCCCCAGCATTTT
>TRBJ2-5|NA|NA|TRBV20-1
CSADDPSGPILETQYF
TGCAGTGCTGACGACCCGAGTGGCCCCATTTTGGAGACCCAGTACTTC
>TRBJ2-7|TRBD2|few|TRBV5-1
CASSLALAGNRGYEQYF
TGCGCCAGCAGCTTGGCCCTAGCGGGAAATCGGGGTTACGAGCAGTACTTC
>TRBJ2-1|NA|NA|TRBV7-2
CASSLHRRINEQFF
TGTGCCAGCAGCTTACACCGACGCATCAATGAGCAGTTCTTC
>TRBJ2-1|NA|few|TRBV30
CAWSRIRAAVNEQFF
TGTGCCTGGAGTAGGATAAGGGCGGCGGTCAATGAGCAGTTCTTC
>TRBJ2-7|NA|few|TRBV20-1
CSARASKPPTYEQYF
TGCAGTGCTAGAGCGTCCAAGCCCCCAACCTACGAGCAGTACTTC
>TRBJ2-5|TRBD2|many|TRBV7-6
CASSLEAGNRQETQYF
TGTGCCAGCAGCTTGGAAGCGGGGAATAGACAAGAGACCCAGTACTTC
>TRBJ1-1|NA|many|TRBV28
CASRRRGRAEAFF
TGTGCCAGCAGACGACGGGGGCGAGCTGAAGCTTTCTTT
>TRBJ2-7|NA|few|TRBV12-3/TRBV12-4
CASSLPHTYEQYF
TGTGCCAGCAGTTTACCCCACACCTACGAGCAGTACTTC
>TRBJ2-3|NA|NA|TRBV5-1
CASSTDSLDTQYF
TGCGCCAGCAGCACGGACAGTCTAGATACGCAGTATTTT
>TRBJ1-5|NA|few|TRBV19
CASSRLRGQPQHF
TGTGCCAGTAGTCGACTTCGGGGTCAGCCCCAGCATTTT
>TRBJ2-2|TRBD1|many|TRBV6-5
CASDRGTGELFF
TGTGCCAGTGACAGGGGCACCGGGGAGCTGTTTTTT
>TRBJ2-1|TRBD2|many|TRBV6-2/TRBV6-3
CASSYEAGASRNEQFF
TGTGCCAGCAGTTACGAGGCGGGAGCCTCTCGCAATGAGCAGTTCTTC
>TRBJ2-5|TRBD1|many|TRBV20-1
CSAPGTGLYQETQYF
TGCAGTGCGCCCGGGACAGGATTGTACCAAGAGACCCAGTACTTC
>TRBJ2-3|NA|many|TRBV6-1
CASSASWGTVDTQYF
TGTGCCAGCAGCGCTAGTTGGGGGACGGTAGATACGCAGTATTTT
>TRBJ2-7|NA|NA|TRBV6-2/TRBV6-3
CASKDGRAVGSYEQYF
TGTGCCAGCAAGGATGGTAGGGCAGTCGGATCCTACGAGCAGTACTTC
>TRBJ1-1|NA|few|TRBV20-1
CSAREGAMNTEAFF
TGCAGTGCTAGAGAGGGGGCCATGAACACTGAAGCTTTCTTT
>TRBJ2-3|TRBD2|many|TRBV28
CASSLSTLAGYTDTQYF
TGTGCCAGCAGCTTATCCACACTAGCGGGGTACACAGATACGCAGTATTTT
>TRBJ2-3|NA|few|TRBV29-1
CSVRAGAGDTQYF
TGCAGCGTTAGGGCTGGAGCGGGAGATACGCAGTATTTT
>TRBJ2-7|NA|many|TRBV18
CASSTLDAYEQYF
TGTGCCAGCTCAACTCTAGACGCATACGAGCAGTACTTC
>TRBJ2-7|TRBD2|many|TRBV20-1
CSARESLSGRWYEQYF
TGCAGTGCTAGAGAGTCCTTGAGCGGGAGGTGGTACGAGCAGTACTTC
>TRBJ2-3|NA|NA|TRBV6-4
CASSPGLGPDTQYF
TGTGCCAGCAGCCCCGGACTGGGCCCAGATACGCAGTATTTT
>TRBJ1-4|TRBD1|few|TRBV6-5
CASSSTQGGYPIF
TGTGCCAGCAGTTCCACCCAGGGGGGGTATCCGATTTTT
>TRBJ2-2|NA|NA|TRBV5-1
CASGGGSATIGELFF
TGCGCCAGCGGAGGGGGTAGCGCGACGATCGGGGAGCTGTTTTTT
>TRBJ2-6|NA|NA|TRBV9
CASSVAGVGGSGANVLTF
TGTGCCAGCAGCGTAGCGGGAGTCGGGGGCTCTGGGGCCAACGTCCTGACTTTC
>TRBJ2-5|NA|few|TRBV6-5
CASSYAGRSQETQYF
TGTGCCAGCAGTTACGCGGGACGTAGCCAAGAGACCCAGTACTTC
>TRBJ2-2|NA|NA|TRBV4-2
CASSLRDIQKMNTGELFF
TGTGCCAGCAGCCTCCGGGACATCCAGAAAATGAACACCGGGGAGCTGTTTTTT
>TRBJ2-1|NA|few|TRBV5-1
CASSSLWERESSYNEQFF
TGCGCCAGCAGCTCCCTCTGGGAGAGGGAGAGCTCCTACAATGAGCAGTTCTTC
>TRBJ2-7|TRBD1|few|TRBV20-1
CSARDGQGAGEQYF
TGCAGTGCTAGAGACGGACAGGGGGCCGGGGAGCAGTACTTC
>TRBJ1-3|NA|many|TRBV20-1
CSASLGGYGNTIYF
TGCAGTGCTAGTTTAGGAGGGTATGGAAACACCATATATTTT
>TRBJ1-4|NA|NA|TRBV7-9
CASSWAGGRDEKLFF
TGTGCCAGCAGCTGGGCCGGAGGGAGGGACGAAAAACTGTTTTTT
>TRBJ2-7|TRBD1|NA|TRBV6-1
CASQQGMTYEQYF
TGTGCCAGCCAACAGGGGATGACGTACGAGCAGTACTTC
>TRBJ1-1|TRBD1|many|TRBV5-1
CASSSQGQNTEAFF
TGCGCCAGCAGCTCACAGGGGCAAAACACTGAAGCTTTCTTT
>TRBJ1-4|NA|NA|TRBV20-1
CSARLGVNNEKLFF
TGCAGTGCTAGGCTCGGGGTGAATAATGAAAAACTGTTTTTT
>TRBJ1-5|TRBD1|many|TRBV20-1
CSARTGPLAQHF
TGCAGTGCTAGGACAGGGCCTTTGGCCCAGCATTTT
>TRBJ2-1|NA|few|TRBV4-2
CASSQDSDYNEQFF
TGTGCCAGCAGCCAAGATTCCGACTACAATGAGCAGTTCTTC
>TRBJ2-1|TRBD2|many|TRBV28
CASSLAGADNEQFF
TGTGCCAGCAGTTTAGCGGGAGCCGACAATGAGCAGTTCTTC
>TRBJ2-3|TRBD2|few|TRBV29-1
CSVENPGLAIRTQYF
TGCAGCGTTGAAAACCCGGGACTAGCAATTCGTACGCAGTATTTT
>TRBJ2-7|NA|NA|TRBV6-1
CASSDEAGYAYEQYF
TGTGCCAGCAGTGATGAGGCAGGATATGCCTACGAGCAGTACTTC
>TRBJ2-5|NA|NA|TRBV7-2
CASSRTVYQETQYF
TGTGCCAGCAGCCGGACAGTTTACCAAGAGACCCAGTACTTC
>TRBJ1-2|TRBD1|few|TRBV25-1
CASSPYQGVGYTF
TGTGCCAGCAGCCCCTATCAGGGGGTTGGCTACACCTTC
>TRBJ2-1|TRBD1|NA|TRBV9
CASSGGTGRRVNEQFF
TGTGCCAGCAGCGGAGGGACAGGTAGACGCGTCAATGAGCAGTTCTTC
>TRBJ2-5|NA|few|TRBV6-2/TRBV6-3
CASTQRVGTQYF
TGTGCCAGCACCCAAAGGGTTGGGACCCAGTACTTC
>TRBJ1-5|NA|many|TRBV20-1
CSARDLGGHSNQPQHF
TGCAGTGCTAGAGATTTGGGGGGCCATAGCAATCAGCCCCAGCATTTT
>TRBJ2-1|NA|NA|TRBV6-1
CASTQDPAMNEQFF
TGTGCCAGCACCCAGGACCCCGCCATGAATGAGCAGTTCTTC
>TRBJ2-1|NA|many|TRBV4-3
CASSHRDTGEQFF
TGCGCCAGCAGCCACAGGGACACGGGTGAGCAGTTCTTC
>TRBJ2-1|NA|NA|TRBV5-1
CASSLMINEQFF
TGCGCCAGCAGCTTGATGATCAATGAGCAGTTCTTC
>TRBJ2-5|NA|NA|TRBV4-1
CASSQDTGVKTQYF
TGCGCCAGCAGCCAAGATACTGGAGTCAAGACCCAGTACTTC
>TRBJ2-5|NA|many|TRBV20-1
CSANTGARQETQYF
TGCAGTGCGAATACGGGGGCCCGCCAAGAGACCCAGTACTTC
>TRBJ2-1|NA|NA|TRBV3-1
CASSQGGVEQFF
TGTGCCAGCAGCCAAGGCGGGGTGGAGCAGTTCTTC
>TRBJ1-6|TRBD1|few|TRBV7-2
CASSLVGDSRNSPLHF
TGTGCCAGCAGCTTAGTCGGGGACAGTCGAAATTCACCCCTCCACTTT